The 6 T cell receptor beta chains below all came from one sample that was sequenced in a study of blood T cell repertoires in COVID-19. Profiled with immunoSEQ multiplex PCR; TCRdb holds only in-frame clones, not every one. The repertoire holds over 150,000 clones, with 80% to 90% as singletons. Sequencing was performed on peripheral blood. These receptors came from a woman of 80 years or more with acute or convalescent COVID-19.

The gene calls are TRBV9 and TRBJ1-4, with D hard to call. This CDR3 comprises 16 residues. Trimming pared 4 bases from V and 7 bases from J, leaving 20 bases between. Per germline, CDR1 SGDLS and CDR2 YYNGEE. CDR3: CASSPDHGGRGEKLFF. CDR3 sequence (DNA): TGTGCCAGCAGCCCAGACCATGGAGGGCGCGGTGAAAAACTGTTTTTT.

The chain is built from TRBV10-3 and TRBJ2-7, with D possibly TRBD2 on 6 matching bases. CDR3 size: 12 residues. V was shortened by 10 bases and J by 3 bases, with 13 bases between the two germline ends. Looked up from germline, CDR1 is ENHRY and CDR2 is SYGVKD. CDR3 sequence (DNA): TGTGCCACCTCCTCCGGGGGCTACGAGCAGTACTTC. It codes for CATSSGGYEQYF.

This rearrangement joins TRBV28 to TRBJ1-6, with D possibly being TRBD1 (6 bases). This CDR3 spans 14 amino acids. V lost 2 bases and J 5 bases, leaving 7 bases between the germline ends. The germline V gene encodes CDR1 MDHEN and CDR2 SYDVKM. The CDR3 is CASSLGQNNSPLHF. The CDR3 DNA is TGTGCCAGCAGTTTAGGACAGAATAATTCACCCCTCCACTTT.

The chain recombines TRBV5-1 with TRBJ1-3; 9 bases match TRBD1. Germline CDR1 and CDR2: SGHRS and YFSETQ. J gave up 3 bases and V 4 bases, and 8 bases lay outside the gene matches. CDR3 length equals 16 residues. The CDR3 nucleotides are TGCGCCAGCAGCGAATCCGGGACAGGGTTTGGAAACACCATATATTTT. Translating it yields CASSESGTGFGNTIYF.

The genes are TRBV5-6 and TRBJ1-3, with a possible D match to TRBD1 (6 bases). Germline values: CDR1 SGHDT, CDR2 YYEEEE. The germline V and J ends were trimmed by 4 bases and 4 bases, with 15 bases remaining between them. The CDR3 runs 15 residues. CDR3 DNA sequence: TGTGCCAGCAGCCAGGGGCGTAGGGGAGGAAACACCATATATTTT. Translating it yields CASSQGRRGGNTIYF.

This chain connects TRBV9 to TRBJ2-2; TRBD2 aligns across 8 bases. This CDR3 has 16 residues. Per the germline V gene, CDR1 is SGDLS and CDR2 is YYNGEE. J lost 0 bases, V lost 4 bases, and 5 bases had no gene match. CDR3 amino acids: CASSLLAGTNTGELFF. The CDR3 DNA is TGTGCCAGCAGCCTCTTAGCGGGAACGAACACCGGGGAGCTGTTTTTT.